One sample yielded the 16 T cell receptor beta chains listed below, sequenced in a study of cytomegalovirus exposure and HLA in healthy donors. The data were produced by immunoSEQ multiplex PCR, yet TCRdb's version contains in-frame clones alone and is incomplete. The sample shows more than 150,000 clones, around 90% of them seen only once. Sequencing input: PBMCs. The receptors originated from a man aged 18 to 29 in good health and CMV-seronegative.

The CDR3 here is CAISESRQGNYGYTF. The CDR3, as DNA: TGTGCCATCAGTGAGTCGAGACAGGGAAACTATGGCTACACCTTC. The rearrangement links TRBV10-3 to TRBJ1-2; TRBD1 matches 7 bases. CDR3 length equals 15 residues. V was pared by 0 bases and J by 2 bases, with 3 bases of the junction left unmatched. The germline V gene encodes CDR1 ENHRY and CDR2 SYGVKD.

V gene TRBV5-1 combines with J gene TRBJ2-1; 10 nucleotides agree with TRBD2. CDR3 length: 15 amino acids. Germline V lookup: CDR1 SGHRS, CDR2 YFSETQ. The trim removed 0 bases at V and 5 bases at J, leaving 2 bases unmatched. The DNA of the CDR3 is TGCGCCAGCAGCTTGGCTGGACTAGCGGACAATGAGCAGTTCTTC. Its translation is CASSLAGLADNEQFF.

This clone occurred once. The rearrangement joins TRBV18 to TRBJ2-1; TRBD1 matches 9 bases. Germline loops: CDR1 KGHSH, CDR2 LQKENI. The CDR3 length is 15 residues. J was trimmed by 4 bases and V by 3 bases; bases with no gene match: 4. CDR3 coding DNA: TGTGCCAGCTCACCCGACAGGGGGGTATACAATGAGCAGTTCTTC. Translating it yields CASSPDRGVYNEQFF.

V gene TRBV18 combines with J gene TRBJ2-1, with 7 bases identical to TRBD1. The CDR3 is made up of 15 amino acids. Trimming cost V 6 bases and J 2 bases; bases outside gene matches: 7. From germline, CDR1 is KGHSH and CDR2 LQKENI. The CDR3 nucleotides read TGTGCCAGCTCGCTCACAGGGGTACCCTACAATGAGCAGTTCTTC. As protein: CASSLTGVPYNEQFF.

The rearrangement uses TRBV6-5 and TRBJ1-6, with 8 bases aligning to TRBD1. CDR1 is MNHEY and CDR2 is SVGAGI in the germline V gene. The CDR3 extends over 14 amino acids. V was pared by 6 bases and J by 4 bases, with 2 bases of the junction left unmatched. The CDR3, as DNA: TGTGCCAGCAGCGGGACAGGTTATAATTCACCCCTCCACTTT. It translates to CASSGTGYNSPLHF.

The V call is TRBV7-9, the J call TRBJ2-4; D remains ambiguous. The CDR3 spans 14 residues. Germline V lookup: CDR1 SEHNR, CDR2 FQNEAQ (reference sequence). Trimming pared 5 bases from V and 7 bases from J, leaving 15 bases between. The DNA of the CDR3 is TGTGCCAGCAGCCAATATGGTCAGGTCAACATTCAGTACTTC. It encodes CASSQYGQVNIQYF.

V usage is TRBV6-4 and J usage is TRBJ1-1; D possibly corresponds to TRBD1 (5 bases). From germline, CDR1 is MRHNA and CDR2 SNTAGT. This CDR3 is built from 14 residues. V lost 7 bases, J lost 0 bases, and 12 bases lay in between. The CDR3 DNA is TGTGCCAGCACCCTCGACAGTATGAACACTGAAGCTTTCTTT. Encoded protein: CASTLDSMNTEAFF.

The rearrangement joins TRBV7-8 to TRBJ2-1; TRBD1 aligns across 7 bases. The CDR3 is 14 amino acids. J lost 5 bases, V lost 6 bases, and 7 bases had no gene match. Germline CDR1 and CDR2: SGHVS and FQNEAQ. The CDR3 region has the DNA TGTGCCAGCAGGGGACAGTTAAAGGACAATGAGCAGTTCTTC. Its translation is CASRGQLKDNEQFF.

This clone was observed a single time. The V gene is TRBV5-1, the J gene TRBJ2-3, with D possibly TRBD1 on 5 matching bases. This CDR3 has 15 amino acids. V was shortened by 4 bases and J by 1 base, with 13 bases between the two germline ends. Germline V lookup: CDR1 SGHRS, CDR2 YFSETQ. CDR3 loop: CASSLGERGTDTQYF. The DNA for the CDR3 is TGCGCCAGCAGCCTAGGGGAACGGGGCACAGATACGCAGTATTTT.

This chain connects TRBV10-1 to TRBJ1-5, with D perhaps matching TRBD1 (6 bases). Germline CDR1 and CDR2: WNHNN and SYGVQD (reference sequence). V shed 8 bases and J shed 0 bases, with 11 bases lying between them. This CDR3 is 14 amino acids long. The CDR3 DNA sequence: TGCGCCAGCTCGGACAGAGATAGCAATCAGCCCCAGCATTTT. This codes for CASSDRDSNQPQHF.

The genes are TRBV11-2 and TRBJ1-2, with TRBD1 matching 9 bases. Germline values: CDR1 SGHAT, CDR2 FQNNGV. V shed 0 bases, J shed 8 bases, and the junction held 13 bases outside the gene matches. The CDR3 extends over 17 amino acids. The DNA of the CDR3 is TGTGCCAGCAGCTTAGAACCCGGCCCTACAGGGGGCGAAGGCTACACCTTC. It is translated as CASSLEPGPTGGEGYTF.

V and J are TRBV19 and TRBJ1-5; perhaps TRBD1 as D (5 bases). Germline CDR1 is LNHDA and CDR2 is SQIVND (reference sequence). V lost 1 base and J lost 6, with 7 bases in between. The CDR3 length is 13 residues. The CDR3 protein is CASSIGGGQPQHF. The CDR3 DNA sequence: TGTGCCAGTAGTATAGGGGGCGGTCAGCCCCAGCATTTT.

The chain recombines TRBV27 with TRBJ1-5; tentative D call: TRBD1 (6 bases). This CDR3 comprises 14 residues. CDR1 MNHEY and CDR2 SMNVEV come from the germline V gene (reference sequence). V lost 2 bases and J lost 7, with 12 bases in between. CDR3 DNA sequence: TGTGCCAGCAGTTTAGGGGGGGCAGGGCAGCCCCAGCATTTT. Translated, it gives CASSLGGAGQPQHF.

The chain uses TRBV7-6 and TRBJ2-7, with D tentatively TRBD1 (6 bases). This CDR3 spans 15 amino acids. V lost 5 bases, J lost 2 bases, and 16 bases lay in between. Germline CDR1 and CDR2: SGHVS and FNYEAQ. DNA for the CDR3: TGTGCCAGCAGCGGGGGAACAGGGAGTCCCTACGAGCAGTACTTC. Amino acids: CASSGGTGSPYEQYF.

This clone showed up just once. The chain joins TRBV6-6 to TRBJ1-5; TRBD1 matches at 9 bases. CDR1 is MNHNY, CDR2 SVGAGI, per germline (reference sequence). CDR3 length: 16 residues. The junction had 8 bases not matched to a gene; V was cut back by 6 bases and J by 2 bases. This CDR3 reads CASSRRDRVGNQPQHF. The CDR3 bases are TGTGCCAGCAGCCGAAGGGACAGGGTGGGCAATCAGCCCCAGCATTTT.

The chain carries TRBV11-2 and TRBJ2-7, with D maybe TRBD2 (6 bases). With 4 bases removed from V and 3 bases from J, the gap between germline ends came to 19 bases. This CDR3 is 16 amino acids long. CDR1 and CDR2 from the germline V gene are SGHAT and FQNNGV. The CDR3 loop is CASSSDGRVRHYEQYF. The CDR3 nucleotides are TGTGCCAGCAGCTCAGACGGGAGAGTTAGGCACTACGAGCAGTACTTC.